This T cell receptor beta chain was sequenced in a study of OX40 agonist ivuxolimab in advanced cancers. Findings and caveats of the study: Antigen specificity remained undetermined for the expanded peripheral T cells. At 0.1 to 3.0 mg/kg and by week 6, CD4+ and CD8+ T cells in the blood had expanded clonally. More expanded clones were seen, on average, in CD8+ T cells than in CD4+.

Patients with a history of autoimmune disease or on systemic immunosuppression were excluded. Germline V gives CDR1 MDHEN, CDR2 SYDVKM. CDR3 length: 13 residues. The V gene lost 7 bases and the J gene lost 3 bases, with 12 bases spanning the gap. Produced via immunoSEQ multiplex PCR; TCRdb's table is partial and in-frame only. The data contain around 79,000 clones, roughly 90% of them singletons. Details on this clone: Antigen: not known.

Sample: CD4+ or CD8+ T cells sorted from blood, taken in a trial of the OX40 agonist ivuxolimab. This sequence joins TRBV28 and TRBJ2-5; D tentatively fits TRBD1 or TRBD2 (5 bases each). The sequence came from an adult with an advanced solid tumor such as melanoma, head and neck, liver or kidney cancer. In DNA, the CDR3 is TGTGCCAGCAAGAGGGCAGGGAAAGAGACCCAGTACTTC. This codes for CASKRAGKETQYF.